The clone carrying this T cell receptor beta chain was seen at least ten times. The antigen is not known. RNA transcripts were the template for amplifying TCR beta CDR3 regions. First-round RT-PCR targeting the TCR CDR3 was performed with the HTBI primer set. A single record per CDR3 protein comes from TCRdb applying MiXCR to the multiplex PCR reads. The table has fewer than 300,000 distinct CDR3 sequences, 15% seen once; the top ten hold around 30%. This sample stems from a study of T cells in Graves' hyperthyroidism and ophthalmopathy. The germline gives CDR1 SNHLY, CDR2 FYNNEI. There are 15 residues in the CDR3. V lost 2 bases and J 0 bases, leaving 8 bases between the germline ends. Study findings and constraints: By a 13 V-J model, ophthalmopathy was set apart from stable hyperthyroidism.

The V call is TRBV2, the J call TRBJ2-1, with D unresolved. The receptor comes from a woman between 50 and 59 years old with Graves' hyperthyroidism that later progressed to Graves' ophthalmopathy. The sample taken for sequencing was blood. The CDR3: CASSELGSSYNEQFF. CDR3 sequence (DNA): TGTGCCAGCAGTGAATTGGGTAGCTCCTACAATGAGCAGTTCTTC.